The rows below give T cell receptor beta chains drawn from one sample of a study of T cells in Graves' hyperthyroidism and ophthalmopathy. TCRdb used MiXCR to reprocess the multiplex PCR reads, holding one entry per CDR3 protein. This sample has about 620,000 distinct CDR3 sequences, with roughly 17% found just once. Material: blood. These receptors all come from a woman under 40 with Graves' hyperthyroidism. Both conserved end residues are part of each CDR3. D genes are given only for firm matches. Clone size appears in some rows only: once, few, many, or a class for an expanded clone.

D gene	V gene	clone size	J gene	CDR3 protein	CDR3 DNA
-	TRBV7-9	few	TRBJ2-6	CASSLERTGLGANVLTF	TGTGCCAGCAGCTTAGAACGCACAGGGCTGGGGGCCAACGTCCTGACTTTC
TRBD2	TRBV28	many	TRBJ2-3	CASSEGRVGDTQYF	TGTGCCTCCTCGGAGGGGAGGGTTGGAGATACGCAGTATTTT
-	TRBV7-9	few	TRBJ1-1	CASSWPMTEAFF	TGTGCCAGCAGCTGGCCTATGACTGAAGCTTTCTTT
-	TRBV7-2	few	TRBJ2-1	CASSPGVGWEQFF	TGTGCCAGCAGCCCCGGGGTAGGGTGGGAGCAGTTCTTC
TRBD1	TRBV2	many	TRBJ2-3	CASSVGTGSTDTQYF	TGTGCCAGCAGCGTCGGGACAGGTAGCACAGATACGCAGTATTTT
TRBD2	TRBV2	many	TRBJ2-1	CASSLLAGVNEQFF	TGTGCCAGCAGTCTCTTAGCGGGAGTAAATGAGCAGTTCTTC
TRBD1	TRBV3-1	many	TRBJ1-2	CASSQVQGAHGYTF	TGTGCCAGCAGCCAAGTGCAGGGGGCGCATGGCTACACCTTC
TRBD2	TRBV27	many	TRBJ2-1	CASSLWVEGGTEQFF	TGTGCCAGCAGTTTATGGGTGGAGGGAGGGACTGAGCAGTTCTTC
-	TRBV28	-	TRBJ2-2	CASSIRGGIGELFF	TGTGCCAGCAGCATTAGGGGGGGGATCGGGGAGCTGTTTTTT
TRBD1	TRBV29-1	many	TRBJ2-3	CSGDTGTGDTDTQYF	TGCAGCGGTGACACCGGGACAGGGGACACAGATACGCAGTATTTT
TRBD1	TRBV7-9	few	TRBJ1-2	CASSNSQDRNYGYTF	TGTGCCAGCAGCAATTCCCAGGACAGGAACTATGGCTACACCTTC
-	TRBV20-1	-	TRBJ2-1	CSASPPPRSSYNEQFF	TGCAGTGCTAGCCCCCCACCTAGGAGCTCCTACAATGAGCAGTTCTTC
-	TRBV19	-	TRBJ2-1	CASSVTGYNEQFF	TGTGCCAGTAGTGTGACAGGATACAATGAGCAGTTCTTC
TRBD1	TRBV29-1	-	TRBJ2-5	CSVAGQERGTQYF	TGCAGCGTTGCAGGACAGGAGAGGGGGACCCAGTACTTC
TRBD2	TRBV19	few	TRBJ2-7	CASSLSAAGFEQYF	TGTGCCAGTAGTTTGAGTGCAGCGGGGTTCGAGCAGTACTTC
-	TRBV6-1	-	TRBJ1-1	CASSRRHLNTEAFF	TGTGCCAGCAGTCGCCGACACTTGAACACTGAAGCTTTCTTT
TRBD1	TRBV7-8	many	TRBJ1-5	CASTDGQGNQPQHF	TGTGCCAGCACCGACGGACAGGGCAATCAGCCCCAGCATTTT
TRBD2	TRBV7-2	many	TRBJ2-7	CASSPLAGADEYEQYF	TGTGCCAGCAGCCCCCTAGCGGGGGCCGACGAGTACGAGCAGTACTTC
-	TRBV6-9	-	TRBJ2-7	CASSYMGGGYEQYF	TGTGCCAGCAGTTACATGGGAGGTGGATACGAGCAGTACTTC
-	TRBV27	many	TRBJ2-7	CASSTSSGTLLEQYF	TGTGCCAGCAGTACCTCATCCGGGACACTCCTCGAGCAGTACTTC
-	TRBV15	-	TRBJ2-3	CATSRVLGDTQYF	TGTGCCACCAGCAGAGTCCTAGGGGATACGCAGTATTTT
-	TRBV11-2	many	TRBJ2-2	CASSLFSTGELFF	TGTGCCAGCAGCTTATTTAGCACCGGGGAGCTGTTTTTT
TRBD1	TRBV4-1	few	TRBJ1-4	CASRNEIHTGGRDEKLFF	TGCGCCAGCAGGAACGAAATACATACAGGGGGGAGAGATGAAAAACTGTTTTTT
TRBD2	TRBV29-1	few	TRBJ2-7	CSVVGEGTYEQYF	TGCAGCGTTGTGGGGGAGGGGACCTACGAGCAGTACTTC
-	TRBV6-1	many	TRBJ2-3	CASTSPSGGRSTQYF	TGTGCCAGCACCTCCCCCTCGGGTGGTAGGAGTACGCAGTATTTT
-	TRBV7-3	-	TRBJ2-1	CASSLSLNTNNEQFF	TGTGCCAGCAGCTTATCTCTTAATACCAACAATGAGCAGTTCTTC
-	TRBV12-3/TRBV12-4	many	TRBJ1-2	CASSFRYGYTF	TGTGCCAGCAGTTTCCGGTATGGCTACACCTTC
TRBD2	TRBV5-1	-	TRBJ2-7	CVSSLELAGVPEQYF	TGCGTCAGCAGCTTGGAATTAGCGGGAGTTCCCGAGCAGTACTTC
TRBD2	TRBV20-1	-	TRBJ2-7	CSAGGGGDHYEQYF	TGCAGTGCTGGGGGGGGGGGGGATCACTACGAGCAGTACTTC
-	TRBV19	-	TRBJ1-1	CASSTRAYTEAFF	TGTGCCAGTAGTACCAGGGCTTACACTGAAGCTTTCTTT
TRBD2	TRBV12-3/TRBV12-4	many	TRBJ2-1	CASSHTSGPYNEQFF	TGTGCCAGCAGTCATACTAGCGGCCCCTACAATGAGCAGTTCTTC
TRBD2	TRBV7-2	-	TRBJ2-5	CASSFGRAGETQYF	TGTGCCAGCAGCTTCGGGAGGGCCGGAGAGACCCAGTACTTC
TRBD1	TRBV12-3/TRBV12-4	many	TRBJ2-7	CASSYRGGSYEQYF	TGTGCCAGCAGCTACAGGGGTGGGAGCTACGAGCAGTACTTC
TRBD2	TRBV7-2	many	TRBJ2-5	CASSDSGTPQETQYF	TGTGCCAGCAGCGATAGCGGGACGCCTCAAGAGACCCAGTACTTC
-	TRBV28	many	TRBJ2-5	CASTPFEGRETQYF	TGTGCCAGCACCCCATTTGAAGGGCGAGAGACCCAGTACTTC
-	TRBV4-1	many	TRBJ2-7	CASSQDKGRDEQYF	TGCGCCAGCAGCCAAGATAAGGGCAGGGACGAGCAGTACTTC
-	TRBV7-2	many	TRBJ1-2	CASSLSSGANYGYTF	TGTGCCAGCAGCTTATCCTCAGGTGCCAACTATGGCTACACCTTC